The 29 T cell receptor beta chains listed next were all sequenced from one sample in a study of shared clonotypes between healthy human individuals. Data came from immunoSEQ multiplex PCR; TCRdb stores just in-frame clones and leaves some out. Here the sample spans 2,500,000 or so clones, approximately 90% being singletons. The sequencing input was naive CD4+ T cells from PBMCs. Subset here: CD45RA+ positively selected. The source of these receptors is a man younger than 35 in good health. Some clones in this sample may be carry-over from other donors' samples.

The chain recombines TRBV5-1 with TRBJ2-5; perhaps TRBD2 as D (6 bases). The CDR3 contains 15 residues. V was pared by 1 base and J by 5 bases, with 15 bases between. Germline-derived CDR1 and CDR2 are SGHRS and YFSETQ. The CDR3 spells CASSLMASAEETQYF. DNA for the CDR3: TGCGCCAGCAGCTTGATGGCTAGCGCAGAGGAGACCCAGTACTTC.

The V gene is TRBV28, the J gene TRBJ2-7; no clear D gene. The ends were cut back, 8 bases at V and 9 bases at J, with 8 bases in the middle. This CDR3 is 9 amino acids long. Germline-derived CDR1 and CDR2 are MDHEN and SYDVKM. This CDR3 reads CASGYSQYF. The CDR3 nucleotides read TGTGCCAGCGGGTATTCGCAGTACTTC.

The J gene is TRBJ2-2, the V gene TRBV30, with 8 nucleotides matching TRBD2. The CDR3 sequence is 16 residues long. Losses at the gene ends were 0 bases for V and 4 bases for J; bases not matched to a gene: 7. Germline values: CDR1 GTSNPN, CDR2 SVGIG (reference sequence). CDR3 amino acids: CAWSVRLAGGTGELFF. CDR3 DNA: TGTGCCTGGAGTGTACGTCTAGCGGGCGGCACCGGGGAGCTGTTTTTT. The full variable domain, in which reference TRBV30 and TRBJ2-2 provide the parts outside the CDR3, is SQTIHQWPATLVQPVGSPLSLECTVEGTSNPNLYWYRQAAGRGLQLLFYSVGIGQISSEVPQNLSASRPQDRQFILSSKKLLLSDSGFYLCAWSVRLAGGTGELFFGEGSRLTVL.

V usage is TRBV30 and J usage is TRBJ1-5; TRBD1 matches at 7 bases. Germline trimming cut 1 base from V and 0 bases from J; bases unmatched to any gene: 3. The CDR3 totals 15 residues. The germline V gene has CDR1 GTSNPN and CDR2 SVGIG (reference sequence). Here the CDR3 reads CAWSDRDSSNQPQHF. CDR3 sequence (DNA): TGTGCCTGGAGTGACCGGGACAGTAGCAATCAGCCCCAGCATTTT.

The chain uses TRBV29-1 and TRBJ1-1, with 7 nucleotides matching TRBD1. The V and J ends lost 3 bases and 5 bases, in that order; junction bases with no gene match: 6. Germline V gives CDR1 SQVTM, CDR2 ANQGSEA. This CDR3 region has 13 residues. The CDR3 is CSVETSRGTEAFF. CDR3 DNA sequence: TGCAGCGTTGAGACCAGCAGGGGGACTGAAGCTTTCTTT.

This chain's CDR3 is CASKVGGGTDTQYF. CDR3 in DNA: TGTGCCAGCAAGGTCGGTGGCGGCACAGATACGCAGTATTTT. The chain couples TRBV28 to TRBJ2-3; D unclear. The ends were cut back, 7 bases at V and 1 base at J, with 12 bases in the middle. In germline, CDR1 is MDHEN, CDR2 SYDVKM. This CDR3 has 14 amino acids.

This clone was observed a single time. J is TRBJ1-2 and V is TRBV18; weak D call: TRBD1 (6 bases). The CDR3 is 18 residues long. The germline V and J ends were trimmed by 2 bases and 3 bases, with 22 bases remaining between them. The germline CDR1 and CDR2 sequences are KGHSH and LQKENI. CDR3 in amino acids: CASSPSVRDTPPDYGYTF. In DNA form, the CDR3 reads TGTGCCAGCTCACCAAGCGTAAGGGACACCCCCCCGGACTATGGCTACACCTTC. Full variable domain (rest looked up from reference TRBV18 and TRBJ1-2): NAGVMQNPRHLVRRRGQEARLRCSPMKGHSHVYWYRQLPEEGLKFMVYLQKENIIDESGMPKERFSAEFPKEGPSILRIQQVVRGDSAAYFCASSPSVRDTPPDYGYTFGSGTRLTVV.

The rearrangement uses TRBV28 and TRBJ2-5, with D possibly matching TRBD2 (6 bases). Germline-derived CDR1 and CDR2 are MDHEN and SYDVKM. Trimming took off 4 bases at V and 2 bases at J, with 11 bases between the two ends. The CDR3 sequence is 14 residues long. The CDR3 loop is CASSWRDRQETQYF. The CDR3 DNA reads as TGTGCCAGCAGTTGGAGGGACCGTCAAGAGACCCAGTACTTC.

About this clone itself: Relative to the germline gene, one junction end is altered; a read error may explain this. This rearrangement joins TRBV4-1 to TRBJ2-3; 9 nucleotides line up with TRBD2. Per the germline V gene, CDR1 is MGHRA and CDR2 is YSYEKL. CDR3 length: 15 residues. CDR3 in DNA: TGCGCCAGCAGCCAAGTTGGGACTAGCAAAGATACGCAGTATTTT. Its protein is CASSQVGTSKDTQYF.

The chain joins TRBV11-2 to TRBJ1-2; TRBD1 aligns across 8 bases. Germline CDR1 reads SGHAT; CDR2 reads FQNNGV. The CDR3 totals 15 residues. Unmatched junction bases numbered 13, after V lost 5 bases and J lost 8 bases. CDR3 amino acids: CASSPGGQGPYGYTF. The DNA for the CDR3 is TGTGCCAGCAGCCCAGGAGGACAGGGTCCGTACGGCTACACCTTC.

V and J are TRBV29-1 and TRBJ2-2, with 10 nucleotides matching TRBD1. Unmatched junction bases numbered 4, after V lost 6 bases and J lost 0 bases. The CDR3 is 15 amino acids. From germline, CDR1 is SQVTM and CDR2 ANQGSEA. The CDR3 sequence: CSVGQGPANTGELFF. In DNA form, the CDR3 reads TGCAGCGTGGGACAGGGGCCCGCGAACACCGGGGAGCTGTTTTTT.

The CDR3 reads CASAPAGSMTDTQYF. The CDR3 nucleotides are TGTGCCAGCGCGCCAGCGGGAAGTATGACAGATACGCAGTATTTT. This chain links TRBV9 with TRBJ2-3; 7 bases line up with TRBD2. This CDR3 has 15 residues. J lost 3 bases, V lost 7 bases, and 11 bases had no gene match. The V gene's germline CDR1 is SGDLS and CDR2 YYNGEE.

The chain uses TRBV11-3 and TRBJ2-5; tentatively, D is TRBD1 or TRBD2 (6 bases each). With 6 bases removed from V and 1 base from J, the gap between germline ends came to 18 bases. The germline V gene encodes CDR1 SGHNT and CDR2 YENEEA. The CDR3 is 16 residues long. The CDR3 region is CASSPSRGGGQETQYF. The CDR3 DNA reads TGTGCCAGCAGTCCCTCCCGCGGAGGGGGCCAAGAGACCCAGTACTTC. Using reference TRBV11-3 and TRBJ2-5 for the parts outside the CDR3, the full variable domain is EAGVVQSPRYKIIEKKQPVAFWCNPISGHNTLYWYLQNLGQGPELLIRYENEEAVDDSQLPKDRFSAERLKGVDSTLKIQPAELGDSAVYLCASSPSRGGGQETQYFGPGTRLLVL.

The chain links TRBV5-1 to TRBJ2-7; 8 positions agree with TRBD2. CDR1 and CDR2 from the germline V gene are SGHRS and YFSETQ. This CDR3 has 15 amino acids. J gave up 2 bases and V 4 bases, and 8 bases lay outside the gene matches. CDR3 nucleotides: TGCGCCAGCAGCCTGAATGTAGCGGGAACCTACGAGCAGTACTTC. Protein product: CASSLNVAGTYEQYF.

This clone was counted only a few times. The genes are TRBV28 and TRBJ1-4; D not certain. The CDR3 length is 10 residues. Germline lookup yields CDR1 MDHEN and CDR2 SYDVKM. Trimming left V 8 bases short and J 7 bases short, with 5 bases between. The CDR3 is CASVGEKLFF. CDR3 in DNA: TGTGCCAGCGTGGGTGAAAAACTGTTTTTT. Together with reference TRBV28 and TRBJ1-4, the CDR3 gives the full variable domain: DVKVTQSSRYLVKRTGEKVFLECVQDMDHENMFWYRQDPGLGLRLIYFSYDVKMKEKGDIPEGYSVSREKKERFSLILESASTNQTSMYLCASVGEKLFFGSGTQLSVL.

The chain is built from TRBV5-6 and TRBJ2-5; D is tentatively TRBD1 or TRBD2 (6 bases each). The germline V and J ends were trimmed by 0 bases and 5 bases, with 20 bases remaining between them. Germline V gene lookup returns CDR1 SGHDT and CDR2 YYEEEE. The CDR3 spans 17 residues. The CDR3: CASSLEGGGPSGETQYF. The CDR3 DNA sequence: TGTGCCAGCAGCTTGGAGGGGGGCGGCCCCAGTGGGGAGACCCAGTACTTC.

Comment on this clone: Other nucleotide sequences from this sample produce the same CDR3. This chain uses TRBV6-5 with TRBJ2-5; 10 bases align to TRBD2. The V gene end was trimmed by 5 bases and the J gene end by 5 bases; junction bases not matched to a gene: 8. The length of the CDR3 is 15 residues. Per germline, CDR1 MNHEY and CDR2 SVGAGI. The CDR3 DNA reads TGTGCCAGCAGTCGAGCGGGAGGGCCTGGGGAGACCCAGTACTTC. Its protein product is CASSRAGGPGETQYF.

The gene calls are TRBV28 and TRBJ1-5, with unresolved D. The germline V gene has CDR1 MDHEN and CDR2 SYDVKM. The CDR3 consists of 14 residues. The V gene lost 7 bases and the J gene lost 5 bases, with 15 bases spanning the gap. The CDR3: CASIQSLHHQPQHF. In nucleotides, the CDR3 is TGTGCCAGCATCCAGTCCCTACACCATCAGCCCCAGCATTTT.

The V call is TRBV18, the J call TRBJ2-2; D call uncertain. From germline, CDR1 is KGHSH and CDR2 LQKENI. V lost 6 bases to trimming and J lost 3 bases, with 11 bases between them. This CDR3 is built from 14 residues. The DNA for the CDR3 is TGTGCCAGCTCGTCCGATGGGGACACCGGGGAGCTGTTTTTT. This gives the protein CASSSDGDTGELFF.

The chain joins TRBV5-1 to TRBJ1-3; D gene unclear. The germline V gene has CDR1 SGHRS and CDR2 YFSETQ. V shed 1 base and J shed 7 bases, with 9 bases lying between them. This CDR3 spans 13 amino acids. CDR3 DNA: TGCGCCAGCAGCTTGTCTGGGGTGAACACCATATATTTT. It codes for CASSLSGVNTIYF.

The V gene is TRBV19, the J gene TRBJ1-1; 7 nucleotides align to TRBD1. J lost 8 bases, V lost 1 base, and 7 bases had no gene match. Germline V gene lookup returns CDR1 LNHDA and CDR2 SQIVND (reference sequence). The CDR3 length is 14 residues. Here the CDR3 reads CASSIGGTAPEAFF. The CDR3 region has the DNA TGTGCCAGTAGTATAGGGGGGACAGCGCCCGAAGCTTTCTTT. Supplemented by reference TRBV19 and TRBJ1-1, the full variable domain reads DGGITQSPKYLFRKEGQNVTLSCEQNLNHDAMYWYRQDPGQGLRLIYYSQIVNDFQKGDIAEGYSVSREKKESFPLTVTSAQKNPTAFYLCASSIGGTAPEAFFGQGTRLTVV.

The V call is TRBV4-2, the J call TRBJ1-1, with D perhaps matching TRBD1 (5 bases). Between the trimmed V and J ends, which lost 1 base and 1 base, there was a span of 13 bases. CDR1 LGHNA and CDR2 YNFKEQ come from the germline V gene. The CDR3 totals 16 residues. CDR3 sequence: CASSQAAWRGNTEAFF. The CDR3 region has the DNA TGTGCCAGCAGCCAAGCCGCCTGGAGGGGGAACACTGAAGCTTTCTTT.

The chain recombines TRBV5-1 with TRBJ2-2; D possibly corresponds to TRBD2 (6 bases). The ends were cut back, 0 bases at V and 0 bases at J, with 9 bases in the middle. The CDR3 has 16 amino acids. CDR1 and CDR2 from the germline V gene are SGHRS and YFSETQ. CDR3 amino acids: CASSLDGGANTGELFF. In DNA, the CDR3 is TGCGCCAGCAGCTTGGACGGCGGGGCGAACACCGGGGAGCTGTTTTTT.

This clone was observed a single time. The chain couples TRBV6-1 to TRBJ2-7; D ambiguous. The V end was cut by 7 bases, the J end by 0 bases, with 16 bases between. The CDR3 contains 15 residues. The germline V gene has CDR1 MNHNS and CDR2 SASEGT. The chain's CDR3 is CASTFHGQASYEQYF. CDR3 nucleotide sequence: TGTGCCAGCACCTTCCACGGGCAGGCCTCCTACGAGCAGTACTTC.

The CDR3 DNA reads as TGCGCCAGCAGCCAAGATAGAAGCCAACAGGGGAGGGATGGCTACACCTTC. This gives the protein CASSQDRSQQGRDGYTF. The rearrangement uses TRBV4-1 and TRBJ1-2; TRBD1 agrees at 7 bases. Germline CDR1 MGHRA, CDR2 YSYEKL. The trim removed 0 bases at V and 6 bases at J, leaving 13 bases unmatched. The CDR3 runs 17 residues.

This clone was observed a single time. This chain joins TRBV5-1 and TRBJ2-3; 10 positions match TRBD2. V shed 6 bases and J 1 base; nucleotides not matched to a gene: 11. This CDR3 comprises 17 residues. CDR1 SGHRS and CDR2 YFSETQ come from the germline V gene. CDR3 sequence (DNA): TGCGCCAGCACAAGCCTAGCGGGAGCGACGGGCACAGATACGCAGTATTTT. It yields the protein CASTSLAGATGTDTQYF.

The rearrangement joins TRBV5-4 to TRBJ1-2, with D maybe TRBD1 (6 bases). The germline V gene encodes CDR1 SGHNT and CDR2 YYREEE (reference sequence). The V end lost 4 bases, the J end lost 8 bases, and 21 bases lay between the germline ends. This CDR3 spans 15 amino acids. DNA of the CDR3: TGTGCCAGCAGCCCATACTCAACAGGGCTGGGCGGCTACACCTTC. Amino acid sequence: CASSPYSTGLGGYTF. The complete variable domain, with remaining parts taken from reference TRBV5-4 and TRBJ1-2, reads ETGVTQSPTHLIKTRGQQVTLRCSSQSGHNTVSWYQQALGQGPQFIFQYYREEENGRGNFPPRFSGLQFPNYSSELNVNALELDDSALYLCASSPYSTGLGGYTFGSGTRLTVV.

Only one count was recorded for this clone. J is TRBJ2-1 and V is TRBV4-3, with unresolved D. The CDR3 length is 13 residues. V was cut by 0 bases and J by 9 bases, with 9 bases left in between. Germline assignment: CDR1 LGHNA and CDR2 YSLEER. CDR3 amino acids: CASSQDLWGEQFF. The CDR3 DNA sequence: TGCGCCAGCAGCCAAGATCTCTGGGGTGAGCAGTTCTTC.

The chain carries TRBV4-2 and TRBJ2-3; D uncertain. This CDR3 region has 15 residues. The ends were cut back, 2 bases at V and 0 bases at J, with 9 bases in the middle. Looked up from germline, CDR1 is LGHNA and CDR2 is YNFKEQ. CDR3 protein: CASSQTRVSTDTQYF. CDR3 nucleotide sequence: TGTGCCAGCAGCCAAACAAGGGTTAGCACAGATACGCAGTATTTT.